A single sample is the source of the 4 T cell receptor beta chains below, sequenced in a study of glioma-infiltrating T cells after dendritic cell vaccination. As to time point: after dendritic cell vaccination, including at tumor progression/relapse. Method: immunoSEQ multiplex PCR; TCRdb's copy keeps in-frame clones and lacks some. The sample yields about 91,000 clones, approximately 80% seen once. Sequenced material: blood, taken after dendritic cell vaccination. The receptors originated from a human donor with glioblastoma.

This chain joins TRBV5-5 and TRBJ2-7; the D gene is possibly TRBD2 (6 bases). Looked up from germline, CDR1 is SGHKS and CDR2 is YYEKEE (reference sequence). V lost 0 bases, J lost 4 bases, and 17 bases lay in between. CDR3 length: 16 residues. The chain's CDR3 is CASSLDPFLAGYEQYV. CDR3 coding DNA: TGTGCCAGCAGCTTGGATCCATTTCTGGCGGGGTACGAGCAGTACGTC.

This clone turned up a few times. The rearrangement links TRBV5-5 to TRBJ1-4, with 9 positions matching TRBD1. This CDR3 spans 18 amino acids. Germline assignment: CDR1 SGHKS and CDR2 YYEKEE (reference sequence). V shed 0 bases, J shed 8 bases, and the junction held 14 bases outside the gene matches. The DNA for the CDR3 is TGTGCCAGCAGCTTGGGGGCCTCCCTCCGACAGGGGGGCGAAAAACTGTTTTTT. It codes for CASSLGASLRQGGEKLFF.

This clone was seen a handful of times. The chain is built from TRBV21-1 and TRBJ2-7; TRBD2 was called by the table and not checked on the DNA. TRBV21-1 is described as a pseudogene. The CDR3 sequence is 14 residues long. CDR3 sequence (DNA): TGTGCCAGCAGCAAAGGGGCCACGGAGGACGAGCAGTACGTC. It yields the protein CASSKGATEDEQYV.

This chain connects TRBV7-2 to TRBJ1-2; 11 bases agree with TRBD1. With 1 base clipped from V and 6 bases from J, the junction kept 7 bases outside the gene matches. Germline values: CDR1 SGHTA, CDR2 FQGNSA. This CDR3 comprises 16 residues. DNA for the CDR3: TGTGCCAGCAGCTTAGGAGGACAGGGGGCAGTTCATGGCTACACCTTC. It codes for CASSLGGQGAVHGYTF. The whole variable domain, filled in from reference TRBV7-2 and TRBJ1-2, reads GAGVSQSPSNKVTEKGKDVELRCDPISGHTALYWYRQSLGQGLEFLIYFQGNSAPDKSGLPSDRFSAERTGGSVSTLTIQRTQQEDSAVYLCASSLGGQGAVHGYTFGSGTRLTVV.